A selection of T cell receptor beta chains follows, all from one sample in a study of blood T cell repertoires in COVID-19. Produced via immunoSEQ multiplex PCR; TCRdb's table is partial and in-frame only. In the table there are around 100,000 clones, approximately 92% of which are singletons. The sequenced material came from peripheral blood. These receptors came from a man in his fifties with active COVID-19. Each CDR3 is given with its conserved first and last residue. The D gene is left open where the match is weak. Clone size is shown for a subset of rows, as once, few, many or a class of expanded clone.

clone_size	d_call	j_call	v_call	cdr3_nt	cdr3_aa
NA	TRBD1	TRBJ1-1	TRBV29-1	TGCAGCGTCGGACAGGGGGCCACTGAAGCTTTCTTT	CSVGQGATEAFF
NA	NA	TRBJ2-7	TRBV10-3	TGTGCCATCAGTGAGGGACTCCAATACGAGCAGTACTTC	CAISEGLQYEQYF
NA	NA	TRBJ1-5	TRBV30	TGTGCCTGGAGTCAAGGGGGTCGGTTTAGCAATCAGCCCCAGCATTTT	CAWSQGGRFSNQPQHF
NA	NA	TRBJ1-5	TRBV6-7	TGTGCCAGCAGTTCAAGGGGTGTCAATCAGCCCCAGCATTTT	CASSSRGVNQPQHF
once	NA	TRBJ2-7	TRBV4-1	TGCGCCAGCAGCCAAGGAGGGGGGCAGTACTTC	CASSQGGGQYF
NA	TRBD1	TRBJ2-2	TRBV5-1	TGCGCCAGCAGCTTGTTCGAGGGGGCGACCGGGGAGCTGTTTTTT	CASSLFEGATGELFF
NA	TRBD2	TRBJ2-2	TRBV2	TGTGCCAGCACTGGGCCGTGGGCTAGCGGGACCGGGGAGCTGTTTTTT	CASTGPWASGTGELFF
NA	NA	TRBJ1-6	TRBV7-3	TGTGCCAGCAGCTTAAACAGCCAAAATTCACCCCTCCACTTT	CASSLNSQNSPLHF
NA	NA	TRBJ1-2	TRBV20-1	TGCAGTGCTAGTGGTGACAGCCTCCTTTATGGCTACACCTTC	CSASGDSLLYGYTF
NA	NA	TRBJ1-1	TRBV5-1	TGCGCCAGCAGCTTGGTAGCGGGACGGCGAGATGAAGCTTTCTTT	CASSLVAGRRDEAFF
NA	TRBD1	TRBJ1-1	TRBV5-6	TGTGCCAGCAGCTGGGGAGACAGGGGATGGACTGAAGCTTTCTTT	CASSWGDRGWTEAFF
NA	NA	TRBJ2-7	TRBV6-5	TGTGCCAGCAGTTACTCGACAAGGACAGCATACGAGCAGTACTTC	CASSYSTRTAYEQYF
NA	TRBD2	TRBJ2-7	TRBV27	TGTGCCAGCAGTTTCAGCCTAGCGGGAGACTACGAGCAGTACTTC	CASSFSLAGDYEQYF
NA	TRBD2	TRBJ2-7	TRBV28	TGTGCCAGCAGTTTACTCCGACTAGCGGGAGGAGGCGAGCAGTACTTC	CASSLLRLAGGGEQYF
NA	NA	TRBJ2-1	TRBV12-3/TRBV12-4	TGTGCCAGCAGTTTCCATAATGAGCAGTTCTTC	CASSFHNEQFF
NA	TRBD2	TRBJ2-5	TRBV9	TGTGCCAGCAGCGGCCTAGCGGGATCGGGGGAGACCCAGTACTTC	CASSGLAGSGETQYF
NA	NA	TRBJ2-7	TRBV20-1	TGCAGTGCTAGGTGGGGAGACGAGCAGTACTTC	CSARWGDEQYF
NA	NA	TRBJ1-5	TRBV20-1	TGCAGTGCTAGTTTTTCCACCCTACAGCCCCAGCATTTT	CSASFSTLQPQHF
NA	TRBD2	TRBJ2-7	TRBV6-5	TGTGCCAGCAGTTACTCGGCCGCAGCGGGGGATTACGAGCAGTACTTC	CASSYSAAAGDYEQYF
NA	TRBD2	TRBJ2-1	TRBV11-3	TGTGCCAGCAGCTTGGGGGGGAGCGGTGAGCAGTTCTTC	CASSLGGSGEQFF
NA	NA	TRBJ2-7	TRBV21-1	TGTGCCAGCAGACAAAGGAGCGCTGGAGAGGGCGAGCAGTACTTC	CASRQRSAGEGEQYF
NA	TRBD1	TRBJ2-7	TRBV5-5	TGTGCCAGCAGCTCGGGGTCGACAGGGGCCTCCTACGAGCAGTACTTC	CASSSGSTGASYEQYF
NA	TRBD2	TRBJ2-1	TRBV10-3	TGTGCCATCAGTGAGTCGACGGGCGGGAGCCCCAATGAGCAGTTCTTC	CAISESTGGSPNEQFF
NA	TRBD1	TRBJ2-7	TRBV5-1	TGCGCCAGCATTCGGGACAGACCTAACAGCTCCTACGAGCAGTACTTC	CASIRDRPNSSYEQYF
NA	TRBD2	TRBJ2-7	TRBV28	TGTGCCAGCTACGATTATCAAGCGGGAGGACTATACGAGCAGTACTTC	CASYDYQAGGLYEQYF
NA	TRBD1	TRBJ2-7	TRBV18	TGTGCCAGCTCACCACGACAGGGGGCCTACGAGCAGTACTTC	CASSPRQGAYEQYF
NA	NA	TRBJ1-1	TRBV24-1	TGTGCCACCAGTGATCCTGTAAACACTGAAGCTTTCTTT	CATSDPVNTEAFF
NA	NA	TRBJ2-3	TRBV28	TGTGCCAGCAGTTCCCCCCGCGGGGTCGCTCGCACAGATACGCAGTATTTT	CASSSPRGVARTDTQYF
NA	TRBD2	TRBJ2-7	TRBV24-1	TGTGCCACCAGTGATCCCCCTAGCGGAGGGGCACCCGAGCAGTACTTC	CATSDPPSGGAPEQYF
once	TRBD1	TRBJ1-2	TRBV19	TGTGCCAGTAGTTCTCAACGACAGGGGGGCTACACCTTC	CASSSQRQGGYTF
NA	NA	TRBJ2-2	TRBV5-1	TGCGCCAGCAGCTTGGAAACAGGGAGAAACACCGGGGAGCTGTTTTTT	CASSLETGRNTGELFF
NA	TRBD1	TRBJ1-1	TRBV19	TGTGCCAGTAGTCTAGGGACAGTGAACACTGAAGCTTTCTTT	CASSLGTVNTEAFF
NA	NA	TRBJ1-1	TRBV3-1/TRBV3-2	TGTGCCAGCAGCCAAGAATTAGGGGATACTGAAGCTTTCTTT	CASSQELGDTEAFF
NA	NA	TRBJ2-3	TRBV7-8	TGTGCCAGCAGCTTAGAAGGTTCGGGTACGCAGTATTTT	CASSLEGSGTQYF
NA	NA	TRBJ2-3	TRBV19	TGTGCCAGTACCCCTTTTTCCGGGAGCACAGATACGCAGTATTTT	CASTPFSGSTDTQYF
NA	NA	TRBJ2-3	TRBV5-4	TGTGCCAGCGAGACAGATACGCAGTATTTT	CASETDTQYF
NA	NA	TRBJ2-3	TRBV19	TGTGCCAGTACCCCGGACTCCACAGATACGCAGTATTTT	CASTPDSTDTQYF
NA	TRBD1	TRBJ2-7	TRBV9	TGTGCCAGCAGCCCAGGCGGGACAGGGTCGACCGAGCAGTACTTC	CASSPGGTGSTEQYF
NA	TRBD2	TRBJ2-1	TRBV19	TGTGCCAGTAGTAGATCCGGGACTAGCTTTTACAATGAGCAGTTCTTC	CASSRSGTSFYNEQFF
NA	NA	TRBJ2-5	TRBV28	TGTGCCAGCATGAAAAGGCCTCTCCCAGGGAAAGAGACCCAGTACTTC	CASMKRPLPGKETQYF